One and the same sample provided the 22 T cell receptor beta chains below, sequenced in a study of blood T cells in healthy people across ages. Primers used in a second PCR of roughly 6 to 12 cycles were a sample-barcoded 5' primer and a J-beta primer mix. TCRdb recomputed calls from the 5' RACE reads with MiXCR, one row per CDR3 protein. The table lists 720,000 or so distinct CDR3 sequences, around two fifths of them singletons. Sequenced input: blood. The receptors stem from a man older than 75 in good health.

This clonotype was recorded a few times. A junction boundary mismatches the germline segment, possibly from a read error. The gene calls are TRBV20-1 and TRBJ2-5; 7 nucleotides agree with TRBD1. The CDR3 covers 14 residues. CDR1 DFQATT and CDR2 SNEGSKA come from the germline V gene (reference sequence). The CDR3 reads CSDRGPRSQETQYF. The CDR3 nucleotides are TGCAGTGACAGGGGCCCCCGGTCACAAGAAACCCAGTACTTC.

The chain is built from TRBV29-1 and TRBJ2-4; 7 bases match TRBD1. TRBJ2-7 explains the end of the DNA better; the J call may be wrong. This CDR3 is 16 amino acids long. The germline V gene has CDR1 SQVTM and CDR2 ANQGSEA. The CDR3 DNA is TGCAGCGTTGACGGGATGGACAGGCGCGGAGTTTACGAGCAGTACTTC. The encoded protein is CSVDGMDRRGVYEQYF.

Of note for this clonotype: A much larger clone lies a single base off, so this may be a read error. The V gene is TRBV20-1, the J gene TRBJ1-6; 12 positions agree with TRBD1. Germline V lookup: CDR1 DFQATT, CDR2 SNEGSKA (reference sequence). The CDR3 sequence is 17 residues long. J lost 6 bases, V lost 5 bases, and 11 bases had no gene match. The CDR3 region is CSAQRSGQGARNSPLHF. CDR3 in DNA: TGCAGTGCTCAGAGGTCGGGACAGGGGGCCCGTAATTCACCCCTCCACTTT.

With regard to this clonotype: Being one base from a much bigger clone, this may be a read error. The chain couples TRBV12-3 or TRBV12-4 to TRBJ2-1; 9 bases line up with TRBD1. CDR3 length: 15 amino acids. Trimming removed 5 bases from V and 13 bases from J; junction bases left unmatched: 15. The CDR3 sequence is CASSPDRGVGETQFF. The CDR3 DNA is TGTGCCAGCAGTCCGGACAGGGGAGTTGGTGAGACCCAGTTCTTC.

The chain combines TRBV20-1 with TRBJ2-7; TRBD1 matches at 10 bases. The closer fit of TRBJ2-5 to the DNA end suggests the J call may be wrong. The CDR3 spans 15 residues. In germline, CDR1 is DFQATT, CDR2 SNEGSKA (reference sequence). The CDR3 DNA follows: TGCAGTGCTAGTCCCGGGACAGGGGCGTCAGAGACCCAGTACTTC. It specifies CSASPGTGASETQYF.

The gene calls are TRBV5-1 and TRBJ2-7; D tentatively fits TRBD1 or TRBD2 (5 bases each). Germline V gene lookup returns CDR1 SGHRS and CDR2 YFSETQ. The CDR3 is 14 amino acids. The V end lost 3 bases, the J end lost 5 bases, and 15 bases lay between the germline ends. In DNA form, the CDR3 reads TGCGCCAGCAGCTCGGGGCTTAGAACGAACGAGCAGTACTTC. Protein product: CASSSGLRTNEQYF.

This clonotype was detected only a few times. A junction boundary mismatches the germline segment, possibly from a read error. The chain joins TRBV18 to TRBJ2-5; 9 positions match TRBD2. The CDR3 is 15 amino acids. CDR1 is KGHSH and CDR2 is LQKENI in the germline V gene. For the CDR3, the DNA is TGTGCCAGCTCACCACCGGGACTAGCTCGAGAGACCCAGTACTTT. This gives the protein CASSPPGLARETQYF. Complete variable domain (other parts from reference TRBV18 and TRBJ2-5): NAGVMQNPRHLVRRRGQEARLRCSPMKGHSHVYWYRQLPEEGLKFMVYLQKENIIDESGMPKERFSAEFPKEGPSILRIQQVVRGDSAAYFCASSPPGLARETQYFGPGTRLLVL.

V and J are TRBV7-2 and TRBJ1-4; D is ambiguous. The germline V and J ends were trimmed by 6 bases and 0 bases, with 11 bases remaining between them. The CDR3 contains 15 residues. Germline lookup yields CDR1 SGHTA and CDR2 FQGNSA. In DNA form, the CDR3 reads TGTGCCAGCAGGCTAGGGAGGGCAACTAATGAAAAACTGTTTTTT. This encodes CASRLGRATNEKLFF.

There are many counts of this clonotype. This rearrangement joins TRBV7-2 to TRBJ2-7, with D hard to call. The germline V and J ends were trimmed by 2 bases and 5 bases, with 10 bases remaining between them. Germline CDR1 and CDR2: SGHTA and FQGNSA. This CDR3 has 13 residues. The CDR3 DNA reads TGTGCCAGCAGCTTAAGGCCTACCGACGAGCAGTACTTC. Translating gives CASSLRPTDEQYF.

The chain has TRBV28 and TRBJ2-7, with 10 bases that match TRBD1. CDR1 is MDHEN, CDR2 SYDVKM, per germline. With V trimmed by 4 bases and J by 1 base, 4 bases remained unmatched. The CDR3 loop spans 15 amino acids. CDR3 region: CASSSLGQGSYEQYF. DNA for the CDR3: TGTGCCAGCAGTTCCCTGGGACAGGGGTCCTACGAGCAGTACTTC. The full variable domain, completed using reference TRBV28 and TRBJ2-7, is DVKVTQSSRYLVKRTGEKVFLECVQDMDHENMFWYRQDPGLGLRLIYFSYDVKMKEKGDIPEGYSVSREKKERFSLILESASTNQTSMYLCASSSLGQGSYEQYFGPGTRLTVT.

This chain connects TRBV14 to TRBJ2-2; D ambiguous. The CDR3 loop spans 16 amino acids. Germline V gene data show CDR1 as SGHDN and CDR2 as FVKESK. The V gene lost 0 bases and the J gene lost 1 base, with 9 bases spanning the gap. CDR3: CASSQERRLNTGELFF. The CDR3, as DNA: TGTGCCAGCAGCCAAGAGCGGAGATTGAACACCGGGGAGCTGTTTTTT.

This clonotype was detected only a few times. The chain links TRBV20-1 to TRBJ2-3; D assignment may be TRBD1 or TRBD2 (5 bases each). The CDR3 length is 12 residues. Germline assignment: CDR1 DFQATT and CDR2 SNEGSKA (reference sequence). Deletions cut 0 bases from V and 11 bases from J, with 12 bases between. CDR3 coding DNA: TGCAGTGCTAGAGATCGGGACGGAAGGCAGTATTTT. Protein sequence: CSARDRDGRQYF.

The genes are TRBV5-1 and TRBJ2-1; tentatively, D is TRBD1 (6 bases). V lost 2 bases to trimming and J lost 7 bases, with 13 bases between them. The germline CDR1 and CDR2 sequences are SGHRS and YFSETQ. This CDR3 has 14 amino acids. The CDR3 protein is CASSFGIGGNEQFF. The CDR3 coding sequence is TGCGCCAGCAGCTTTGGAATAGGGGGTAATGAGCAGTTCTTC. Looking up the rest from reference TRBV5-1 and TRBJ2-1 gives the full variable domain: KAGVTQTPRYLIKTRGQQVTLSCSPISGHRSVSWYQQTPGQGLQFLFEYFSETQRNKGNFPGRFSGRQFSNSRSEMNVSTLELGDSALYLCASSFGIGGNEQFFGPGTRLTVL.

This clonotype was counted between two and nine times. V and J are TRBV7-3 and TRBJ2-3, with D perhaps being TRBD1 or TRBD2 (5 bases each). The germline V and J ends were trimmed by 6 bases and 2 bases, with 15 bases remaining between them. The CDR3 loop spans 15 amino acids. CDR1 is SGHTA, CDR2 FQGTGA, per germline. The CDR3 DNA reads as TGTGCCAGCAGTCCATCAAGGGACCTCACAGATACGCAGTATTTT. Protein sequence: CASSPSRDLTDTQYF.

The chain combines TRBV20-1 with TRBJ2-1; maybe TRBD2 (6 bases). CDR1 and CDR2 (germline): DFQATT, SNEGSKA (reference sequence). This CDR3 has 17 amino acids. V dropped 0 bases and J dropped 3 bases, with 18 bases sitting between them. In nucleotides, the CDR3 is TGCAGTGCTAGAGATAAGGGACTCAAAAGCTGCTACAATGAGCAGTTCTTC. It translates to CSARDKGLKSCYNEQFF.

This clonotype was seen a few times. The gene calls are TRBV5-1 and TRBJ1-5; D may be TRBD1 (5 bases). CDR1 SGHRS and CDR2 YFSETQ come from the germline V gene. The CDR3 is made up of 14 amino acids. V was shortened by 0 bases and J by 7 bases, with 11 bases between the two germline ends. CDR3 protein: CASSLGQIGQPQHF. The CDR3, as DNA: TGCGCCAGCAGCTTGGGACAGATAGGGCAGCCCCAGCATTTT.

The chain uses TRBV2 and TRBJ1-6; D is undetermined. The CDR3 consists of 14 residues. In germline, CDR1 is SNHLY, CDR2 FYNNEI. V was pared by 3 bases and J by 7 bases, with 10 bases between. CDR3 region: CASSDGPTNSPLHF. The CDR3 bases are TGTGCCAGCAGTGATGGTCCTACAAATTCACCCCTCCACTTT.

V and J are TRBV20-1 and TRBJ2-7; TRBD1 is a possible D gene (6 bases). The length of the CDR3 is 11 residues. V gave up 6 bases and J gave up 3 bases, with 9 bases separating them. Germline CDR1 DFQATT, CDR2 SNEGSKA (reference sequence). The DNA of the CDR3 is TGCAGTGCGCCCAGGGGCTACGAGCAGTACTTC. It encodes CSAPRGYEQYF.

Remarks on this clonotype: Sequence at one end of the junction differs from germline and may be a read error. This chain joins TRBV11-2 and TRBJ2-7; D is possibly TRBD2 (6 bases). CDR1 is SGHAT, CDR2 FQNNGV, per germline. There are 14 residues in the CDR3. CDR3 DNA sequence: TGCGCCAGCAGCACTAGCCAATTAGGCTACGAGCAGTACTTC. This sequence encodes CASSTSQLGYEQYF.

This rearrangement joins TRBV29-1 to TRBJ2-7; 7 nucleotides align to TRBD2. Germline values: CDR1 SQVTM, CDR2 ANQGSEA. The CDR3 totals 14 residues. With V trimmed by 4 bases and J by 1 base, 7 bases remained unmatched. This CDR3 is CSVGSDGRSYEQYF. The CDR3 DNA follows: TGCAGCGTTGGTTCTGACGGGAGGTCCTACGAGCAGTACTTC.

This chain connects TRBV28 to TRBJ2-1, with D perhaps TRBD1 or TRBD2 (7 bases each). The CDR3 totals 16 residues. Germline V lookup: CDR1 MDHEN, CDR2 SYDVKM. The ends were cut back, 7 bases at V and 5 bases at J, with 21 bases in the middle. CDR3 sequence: CASTSLRRGGNNEQFF. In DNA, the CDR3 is TGTGCCAGCACTTCTCTCCGCAGGGGGGGAAACAATGAGCAGTTCTTC.

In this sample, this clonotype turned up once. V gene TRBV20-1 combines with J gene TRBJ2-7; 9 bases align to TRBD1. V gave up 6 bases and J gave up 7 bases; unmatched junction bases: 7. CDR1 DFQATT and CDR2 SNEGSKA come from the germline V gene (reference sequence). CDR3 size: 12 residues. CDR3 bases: TGCAGTGCCTTACAGGGGGCGGGGGAGCAGTACTTC. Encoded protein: CSALQGAGEQYF.